Listed below are T cell receptor beta chains from one sample, sequenced in a study of shared clonotypes between healthy human individuals. Generated by immunoSEQ multiplex PCR, the TCRdb table keeps only in-frame clones and is missing some. The repertoire holds some 800,000 clones, with 80% to 95% as singletons. What was sequenced was naive CD8+ T cells sorted from blood. The source of these receptors is a man aged 25-45 years in good health. Each CDR3 is given with its conserved first and last residue. Fields, in order: clone size, V gene, D gene, J gene, CDR3 DNA, CDR3 protein. A D gene is named only where the DNA matches it firmly. Clone size is not always given. Where it is, it says once, few, many or a class for expanded clones.

clone_size: .
v_call: TRBV7-2
d_call: TRBD1
j_call: TRBJ1-2
cdr3_nt: TGTGCCAGCAGCTCCGGGACAGGGCCCAACTATGGCTACACCTTC
cdr3_aa: CASSSGTGPNYGYTF

clone_size: .
v_call: TRBV15
d_call: .
j_call: TRBJ1-3
cdr3_nt: TGTGCCACCAGACATTACGACAGGCAAGGAAACACCATATATTTT
cdr3_aa: CATRHYDRQGNTIYF

clone_size: once
v_call: TRBV27
d_call: .
j_call: TRBJ1-1
cdr3_nt: TGTGCCAGCAGTTTACTGTGGAACACTGAAGCTTTCTTT
cdr3_aa: CASSLLWNTEAFF

clone_size: .
v_call: TRBV19
d_call: .
j_call: TRBJ2-1
cdr3_nt: TGTGCCAGTAGTATAGAGAGCGGGACAGGTAATGAGCAGTTCTTC
cdr3_aa: CASSIESGTGNEQFF

clone_size: .
v_call: TRBV27
d_call: .
j_call: TRBJ1-4
cdr3_nt: TGTGCCAGGTCACAGCTAATGATCCGTAATGAAAAACTGTTTTTT
cdr3_aa: CARSQLMIRNEKLFF

clone_size: .
v_call: TRBV19
d_call: TRBD1
j_call: TRBJ1-5
cdr3_nt: TGTGCCAGTAGTATAGATTGGGGGACAGGGGTCAACCAGCCCCAGCATTTT
cdr3_aa: CASSIDWGTGVNQPQHF

clone_size: .
v_call: TRBV9
d_call: .
j_call: TRBJ2-3
cdr3_nt: TGTGCCAGCAGCGCTTCTAGCGTTGAGCACACAGATACGCAGTATTTT
cdr3_aa: CASSASSVEHTDTQYF

clone_size: .
v_call: TRBV25-1
d_call: .
j_call: TRBJ2-7
cdr3_nt: TGTGCCAGCAGCACCGGGACGATCTACGAGCAGTACTTC
cdr3_aa: CASSTGTIYEQYF

clone_size: once
v_call: TRBV4-1
d_call: .
j_call: TRBJ2-3
cdr3_nt: TGCGCCAGCAGCCAACAAGACCTTACTAGGGCAGATACGCAGTATTTT
cdr3_aa: CASSQQDLTRADTQYF

clone_size: few
v_call: TRBV7-9
d_call: .
j_call: TRBJ2-7
cdr3_nt: TGTGCCAGCAGCTTAGACCCCAGATACGAGCAGTACTTC
cdr3_aa: CASSLDPRYEQYF

clone_size: .
v_call: TRBV29-1
d_call: .
j_call: TRBJ2-7
cdr3_nt: TGCAGCGTTGAACAGGCGCCCTTGGGGGAGCAGTACTTC
cdr3_aa: CSVEQAPLGEQYF

clone_size: .
v_call: TRBV27
d_call: TRBD1
j_call: TRBJ2-7
cdr3_nt: TGTGCCAGCAACTCCGGGACAGGGCCCTACGAGCAGTACTTC
cdr3_aa: CASNSGTGPYEQYF

clone_size: .
v_call: TRBV11-2
d_call: .
j_call: TRBJ2-4
cdr3_nt: TGTGCCAGCAGGGATTTAGCCAAAAACATTCAGTACTTC
cdr3_aa: CASRDLAKNIQYF

clone_size: .
v_call: TRBV10-1
d_call: TRBD1
j_call: TRBJ2-5
cdr3_nt: TGCGCCAGCAGCCCCGACAGGGTCGGGACCCAGTACTTC
cdr3_aa: CASSPDRVGTQYF

clone_size: .
v_call: TRBV19
d_call: .
j_call: TRBJ2-1
cdr3_nt: TGTGCCAGTAGTGACAGGGAGGCTATCATCCCCTACAATGAGCAGTTCTTC
cdr3_aa: CASSDREAIIPYNEQFF

clone_size: .
v_call: TRBV6-1
d_call: TRBD1
j_call: TRBJ1-5
cdr3_nt: TGTGCCAGCACCCGGACAGGTTCTCAGCCCCAGCATTTT
cdr3_aa: CASTRTGSQPQHF

clone_size: .
v_call: TRBV7-9
d_call: .
j_call: TRBJ2-1
cdr3_nt: TGTGCCAGCAGCTTAGCGGAGTGGTTAAATGAGCAGTTCTTC
cdr3_aa: CASSLAEWLNEQFF

clone_size: once
v_call: TRBV7-9
d_call: TRBD2
j_call: TRBJ2-1
cdr3_nt: TGTGCCAGCAGCTTTGCCCTAGCGGGAGGGCCCCACAATGAGCAGTTCTTC
cdr3_aa: CASSFALAGGPHNEQFF

clone_size: .
v_call: TRBV19
d_call: .
j_call: TRBJ2-7
cdr3_nt: TGTGCCAGTAGTCCCTCGGACTCGACCTACGAGCAGTACTTC
cdr3_aa: CASSPSDSTYEQYF

clone_size: .
v_call: TRBV27
d_call: .
j_call: TRBJ1-1
cdr3_nt: TGTGCCAGCAGCTACAACACCAACACTGAAGCTTTCTTT
cdr3_aa: CASSYNTNTEAFF

clone_size: once
v_call: TRBV7-9
d_call: TRBD2
j_call: TRBJ2-1
cdr3_nt: TGTGCCAGCAGCGGTCGAGCGGGGGACTTGAGGCTCTTC
cdr3_aa: CASSGRAGDLRLF

clone_size: .
v_call: TRBV5-5
d_call: .
j_call: TRBJ1-4
cdr3_nt: TGTGCCAGCAGCGTGCCGGCAGGGGCAACTAATGAAAAACTGTTTTTT
cdr3_aa: CASSVPAGATNEKLFF

clone_size: .
v_call: TRBV7-2
d_call: .
j_call: TRBJ2-5
cdr3_nt: TGTGCCAGCAGCTCTCCCGGGGAGACCCAGTACTTC
cdr3_aa: CASSSPGETQYF

clone_size: .
v_call: TRBV27
d_call: TRBD1
j_call: TRBJ2-1
cdr3_nt: TGTGCCAGCAGTTCGGGACAGGGGTCCGATGAGCAGTTCTTC
cdr3_aa: CASSSGQGSDEQFF

clone_size: .
v_call: TRBV7-9
d_call: TRBD2
j_call: TRBJ2-3
cdr3_nt: TGTGCCAGCAGCAGAACTAGCGGGAGGGCCCGAGATACGCAGTATTTT
cdr3_aa: CASSRTSGRARDTQYF

clone_size: .
v_call: TRBV5-4
d_call: .
j_call: TRBJ2-2
cdr3_nt: TGTGCCAGCAGCCCGGGACCTGGCGACACCGGGGAGCTGTTTTTT
cdr3_aa: CASSPGPGDTGELFF

clone_size: .
v_call: TRBV28
d_call: .
j_call: TRBJ1-5
cdr3_nt: TGTGCCAGCACTCCCCGGGGTTTTAGCAATCAGCCCCAGCATTTT
cdr3_aa: CASTPRGFSNQPQHF

clone_size: once
v_call: TRBV5-6
d_call: TRBD2
j_call: TRBJ2-3
cdr3_nt: TGTGCCAGCTGCCTTATGGCGGGAGGGTTGGGAGATACGCAGTATTTT
cdr3_aa: CASCLMAGGLGDTQYF

clone_size: .
v_call: TRBV6-5
d_call: .
j_call: TRBJ2-1
cdr3_nt: TGTGCCAGCAGCAGGCGCCGGGTAGATGAGCAGTTCTTC
cdr3_aa: CASSRRRVDEQFF

clone_size: .
v_call: TRBV6-1
d_call: .
j_call: TRBJ1-5
cdr3_nt: TGTGCCAGCAACAGGGACGCGAGTCAGCCCCAGCATTTT
cdr3_aa: CASNRDASQPQHF

clone_size: .
v_call: TRBV14
d_call: TRBD1
j_call: TRBJ2-3
cdr3_nt: TGTGCCAGCAGCCAGTCCGGACAGGGACCCTTCACAGATACGCAGTATTTT
cdr3_aa: CASSQSGQGPFTDTQYF

clone_size: .
v_call: TRBV18
d_call: .
j_call: TRBJ2-5
cdr3_nt: TGTGCCAGCTCACCCGATGAAGAGACCCAGTACTTC
cdr3_aa: CASSPDEETQYF

clone_size: .
v_call: TRBV18
d_call: .
j_call: TRBJ1-1
cdr3_nt: TGTGCCAGCTCACTCTCGTTCGCGAACACTGAAGCTTTCTTT
cdr3_aa: CASSLSFANTEAFF

clone_size: .
v_call: TRBV27
d_call: TRBD2
j_call: TRBJ2-1
cdr3_nt: TGTGCCAGCATAGCGGGAGATGAGCAGTTCTTC
cdr3_aa: CASIAGDEQFF

clone_size: .
v_call: TRBV5-6
d_call: .
j_call: TRBJ2-2
cdr3_nt: TGTGCCAGCAGCTTGGTCCAGTTTAGTGGGACCGGGGAGCTGTTTTTT
cdr3_aa: CASSLVQFSGTGELFF

clone_size: .
v_call: TRBV14
d_call: .
j_call: TRBJ1-2
cdr3_nt: TGTGCCAGCAGCCAAGTCGGTTCTTATGGCTACACCTTC
cdr3_aa: CASSQVGSYGYTF

clone_size: .
v_call: TRBV5-4
d_call: .
j_call: TRBJ2-1
cdr3_nt: TGTGCCAGCGTTACTAACAGGGAGGAGTTCTTC
cdr3_aa: CASVTNREEFF

clone_size: .
v_call: TRBV4-1
d_call: .
j_call: TRBJ2-7
cdr3_nt: TGCGCCAGCAGCTCCCGGACAGTCTCCTACGAGCAGTACTTC
cdr3_aa: CASSSRTVSYEQYF

clone_size: few
v_call: TRBV28
d_call: .
j_call: TRBJ1-5
cdr3_nt: TGTGCCAGCAAGCCCGGACAGTATAGCAATCAGCCCCAGCATTTT
cdr3_aa: CASKPGQYSNQPQHF

clone_size: .
v_call: TRBV15
d_call: .
j_call: TRBJ2-7
cdr3_nt: TGTGCCACCAGCAGATCCCGGGTCTACGAGCAGTACTTC
cdr3_aa: CATSRSRVYEQYF

clone_size: few
v_call: TRBV10-1
d_call: .
j_call: TRBJ1-1
cdr3_nt: TGCGCCAGCAGTGAGTCGTGGGGAAACACTGAAGCTTTCTTT
cdr3_aa: CASSESWGNTEAFF

clone_size: .
v_call: TRBV15
d_call: TRBD1
j_call: TRBJ2-5
cdr3_nt: TGTGCCACCAGCATCCCCGACAGGGCTGGAGAGACCCAGTACTTC
cdr3_aa: CATSIPDRAGETQYF

clone_size: .
v_call: TRBV2
d_call: .
j_call: TRBJ1-1
cdr3_nt: TGTGCCAGCAAGAGTGCGTCAGGGGATATGGGCACTGAAGCTTTCTTT
cdr3_aa: CASKSASGDMGTEAFF

clone_size: .
v_call: TRBV28
d_call: TRBD2
j_call: TRBJ2-7
cdr3_nt: TGTGCCAGCAGTCCCAAAGGAAATAGCGGGACCCACGAGCAGTACTTC
cdr3_aa: CASSPKGNSGTHEQYF

clone_size: .
v_call: TRBV7-9
d_call: .
j_call: TRBJ2-7
cdr3_nt: TGTGCCAGCAGCAACCTCGTCTACGAGCAGTACTTC
cdr3_aa: CASSNLVYEQYF

clone_size: once
v_call: TRBV2
d_call: .
j_call: TRBJ1-2
cdr3_nt: TGTGCCAGCAGGATAGGACCGGTCGGGTATGGCTACACCTTC
cdr3_aa: CASRIGPVGYGYTF